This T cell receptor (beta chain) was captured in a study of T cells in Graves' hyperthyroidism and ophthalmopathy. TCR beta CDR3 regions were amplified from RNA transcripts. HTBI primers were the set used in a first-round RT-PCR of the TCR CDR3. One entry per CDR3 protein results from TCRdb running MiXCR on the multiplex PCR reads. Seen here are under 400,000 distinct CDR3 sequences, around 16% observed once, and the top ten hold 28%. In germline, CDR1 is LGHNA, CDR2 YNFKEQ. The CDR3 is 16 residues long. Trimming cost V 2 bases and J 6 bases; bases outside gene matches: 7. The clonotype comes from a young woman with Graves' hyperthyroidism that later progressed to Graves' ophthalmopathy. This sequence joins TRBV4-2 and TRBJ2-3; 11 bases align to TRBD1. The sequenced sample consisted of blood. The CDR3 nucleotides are TGTGCCAGCAGCCAAACACCGGGACAGGGGGGGGATACGCAGTATTTT. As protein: CASSQTPGQGGDTQYF.